A single sample is the source of the 21 T cell receptor beta chains below, sequenced in a study of blood T cells in healthy people across ages. Using a J-beta primer mix together with a sample-barcoded 5' primer, a second PCR was run for 7 to 11 cycles. Using its own MiXCR run on the 5' RACE reads, TCRdb lists one record per CDR3 protein. Of over 450,000 distinct CDR3 sequences listed, approximately 25% are singletons. These sequences were also reported in another study, on T cells of mothers and their children.

The material sequenced was blood. The receptors stem from a boy younger than 18 in good health.

The rearrangement joins TRBV7-9 to TRBJ2-5; weak D call: TRBD2 (5 bases). The germline V gene has CDR1 SEHNR and CDR2 FQNEAQ (reference sequence). V lost 2 bases, J lost 5 bases, and 9 bases lay in between. The length of the CDR3 is 13 residues. CDR3 region: CASSLYSGETQYF. The CDR3 region has the DNA TGTGCCAGCAGCTTATATTCGGGGGAGACCCAGTACTTC. The full variable domain, its missing parts supplied by reference TRBV7-9 and TRBJ2-5, is DTGVSQNPRHKITKRGQNVTFRCDPISEHNRLYWYRQTLGQGPEFLTYFQNEAQLEKSRLLSDRFSAERPKGSFSTLEIQRTEQGDSAMYLCASSLYSGETQYFGPGTRLLVL.

CDR3 nucleotide sequence: TGTGCCAGCAGCCCACAGGGAACTCAGCCCCAGCATTTT. Translation gives CASSPQGTQPQHF. V gene TRBV6-6 combines with J gene TRBJ1-5; D is possibly TRBD1 (6 bases). This CDR3 has 13 residues. Germline V gene sequence: CDR1 MNHNY, CDR2 SVGAGI (reference sequence). The V and J ends lost 6 bases and 6 bases respectively, with 12 bases between them.

This clonotype has more than one count but fewer than ten. J is TRBJ2-1 and V is TRBV7-3; D unresolved. V lost 5 bases and J lost 9, with 14 bases in between. This CDR3 has 13 residues. Looked up from germline, CDR1 is SGHTA and CDR2 is FQGTGA. The CDR3 DNA is TGTGCCAGCAGCCCCTCCCTGGGTGGTGAGCAGTTCTTC. Encoded protein: CASSPSLGGEQFF. The entire variable domain, with the rest obtained from reference TRBV7-3 and TRBJ2-1, is as follows: GAGVSQTPSNKVTEKGKYVELRCDPISGHTALYWYRQSLGQGPEFLIYFQGTGAADDSGLPNDRFFAVRPEGSVSTLKIQRTERGDSAVYLCASSPSLGGEQFFGPGTRLTVL.

This chain links TRBV5-1 with TRBJ2-1, with TRBD2 matching over 12 bases. This CDR3 contains 15 residues. J gave up 9 bases and V 4 bases, and 8 bases lay outside the gene matches. Germline V lookup: CDR1 SGHRS, CDR2 YFSETQ. The CDR3 here is CASSRRLAGESEQFF. The CDR3 DNA sequence: TGCGCCAGCAGCCGCCGACTAGCGGGAGAGAGTGAGCAGTTCTTC.

This clonotype showed up just a few times. The J gene is TRBJ1-2, the V gene TRBV6-6; D perhaps matches TRBD1 (6 bases). The V end lost 7 bases, the J end lost 7 bases, and 19 bases lay between the germline ends. The CDR3 extends over 14 amino acids. Per germline, CDR1 MNHNY and CDR2 SVGAGI (reference sequence). The CDR3 reads CASTMTGNMGGYTF. The DNA for the CDR3 is TGTGCCAGCACCATGACAGGAAATATGGGTGGCTACACCTTC.

The chain carries TRBV29-1 and TRBJ2-1; TRBD2 matches at 9 bases. Trimming removed 3 bases from V and 1 base from J; junction bases left unmatched: 7. Germline CDR1 and CDR2: SQVTM and ANQGSEA. There are 16 residues in the CDR3. DNA for the CDR3: TGCAGCGTTGATTCTAGCGGGGCAATTTCCTACAATGAGCAGTTCTTC. Its translation: CSVDSSGAISYNEQFF.

Only a few counts were recorded for this clonotype. The gene calls are TRBV19 and TRBJ2-7; D is unresolved. The germline gives CDR1 LNHDA, CDR2 SQIVND (reference sequence). The CDR3 contains 14 residues. V was clipped by 6 bases and J by 0 bases, with 12 bases between them. CDR3 DNA sequence: TGTGCCAGTAGAGAACACGACATCTCCTACGAGCAGTACTTC. This codes for CASREHDISYEQYF.

The V call is TRBV15, the J call TRBJ2-5; D tentatively fits TRBD1 or TRBD2 (6 bases each). Judging by the DNA end, TRBJ2-7 fits better; the J call may be wrong. The CDR3 runs 13 residues. The germline V gene encodes CDR1 LNHNV and CDR2 YYDKDF (reference sequence). CDR3 bases: TGTGCCACCAGCGGAGGGGGTGAATACGAGCAGTACTTC. Translation: CATSGGGEYEQYF.

This rearrangement joins TRBV12-3 or TRBV12-4 to TRBJ2-1, with TRBD2 as a possible D gene (5 bases). V gave up 8 bases and J gave up 5 bases, with 7 bases separating them. This CDR3 comprises 11 residues. The CDR3 DNA sequence: TGTGCCAGCCAAGCGGACAATGAGCAGTTCTTC. Translated, it gives CASQADNEQFF.

J is TRBJ2-6 and V is TRBV7-2; 8 nucleotides align to TRBD1. V was pared by 2 bases and J by 0 bases, with 9 bases of the junction left unmatched. CDR1 SGHTA and CDR2 FQGNSA come from the germline V gene. This CDR3 comprises 19 residues. This chain's CDR3 is CASSLSGWDRFSGANVLTF. CDR3 bases: TGTGCCAGCAGCTTATCGGGGTGGGACAGGTTCTCTGGGGCCAACGTCCTGACTTTC.

This clonotype has a handful of counts. The V call is TRBV7-2, the J call TRBJ2-3, with 9 bases aligning to TRBD2. Germline V gives CDR1 SGHTA, CDR2 FQGNSA. The CDR3 spans 17 residues. V shed 2 bases and J 3 bases; nucleotides not matched to a gene: 9. CDR3 in DNA: TGTGCCAGCAGCTTAAAGCGGGGGGTCCATGGTACAGATACGCAGTATTTT. Amino acid sequence: CASSLKRGVHGTDTQYF.

There are a few counts of this clonotype. CDR3 protein: CASSVGGLGNEQFF. CDR3 bases: TGTGCCAGCAGCGTAGGGGGCCTTGGAAATGAGCAGTTCTTC. The chain carries TRBV9 and TRBJ2-1, with D possibly matching TRBD1 (5 bases). Germline CDR1 and CDR2: SGDLS and YYNGEE. The CDR3 has 14 residues. V was trimmed by 0 bases and J by 7 bases, leaving 11 bases between them. Full variable domain (rest looked up from reference TRBV9 and TRBJ2-1): DSGVTQTPKHLITATGQRVTLRCSPRSGDLSVYWYQQSLDQGLQFLIQYYNGEERAKGNILERFSAQQFPDLHSELNLSSLELGDSALYFCASSVGGLGNEQFFGPGTRLTVL.

This clonotype has only a few counts. The chain combines TRBV12-3 or TRBV12-4 with TRBJ1-5; D is unresolved. With 3 bases removed from V and 1 base from J, the gap between germline ends came to 10 bases. This CDR3 has 15 residues. CDR3 sequence (DNA): TGTGCCAGCAGTTTCGAAAGACGGAGCAATCAGCCCCAGCATTTT. Protein sequence: CASSFERRSNQPQHF.

This clonotype was observed a handful of times. The V gene is TRBV27, the J gene TRBJ2-7; 7 bases match TRBD2. J gave up 0 bases and V 2 bases, and 4 bases lay outside the gene matches. CDR3 size: 15 residues. CDR1 and CDR2 (germline): MNHEY, SMNVEV (reference sequence). CDR3 DNA sequence: TGTGCCAGCAGTTTAGCGGGGGACCCCTCCTACGAGCAGTACTTC. It translates to CASSLAGDPSYEQYF.

The rearrangement joins TRBV19 to TRBJ2-1; D is possibly TRBD1 or TRBD2 (5 bases each). Trimming stripped 1 base from V and 4 bases from J, with 11 bases between. The CDR3 length is 15 residues. Germline V CDR1 and CDR2: LNHDA, SQIVND (reference sequence). CDR3 nucleotide sequence: TGTGCCAGTAGTATAGGGGACGAGCGGTACAATGAGCAGTTCTTC. Translation: CASSIGDERYNEQFF.

The chain links TRBV7-2 to TRBJ2-4, with D perhaps matching TRBD2 (5 bases). Germline V gene lookup returns CDR1 SGHTA and CDR2 FQGNSA. The CDR3 contains 13 residues. Trimming removed 6 bases at V and 5 bases at J, with 11 bases between. CDR3: CASSSGSENIQYF. Written as DNA, the CDR3 is TGTGCCAGCAGTTCGGGGTCGGAAAACATTCAGTACTTC.

The table lists this clonotype with a few counts. The chain carries TRBV7-2 and TRBJ1-4; D ambiguous. CDR1 is SGHTA, CDR2 FQGNSA, per germline. Trimming left V 3 bases short and J 8 bases short, with 10 bases between. The length of the CDR3 is 13 residues. CDR3 region: CASSFRSGEKLFF. The CDR3 DNA reads TGTGCCAGCAGCTTTCGTAGCGGGGAAAAACTGTTTTTT.

This clonotype has more than one count but fewer than ten. The rearrangement joins TRBV5-1 to TRBJ2-7, with 7 positions matching TRBD2. Germline V CDR1 and CDR2: SGHRS, YFSETQ. The CDR3 contains 14 residues. V shed 4 bases and J 7 bases; nucleotides not matched to a gene: 11. The CDR3 reads CASSVGTNGGEQYF. The CDR3 DNA reads as TGCGCCAGCAGCGTCGGGACTAACGGAGGGGAGCAGTACTTC.

The V and J genes are TRBV18 and TRBJ2-3, with D perhaps TRBD1 (5 bases). The CDR3 extends over 12 amino acids. The V gene lost 3 bases and the J gene lost 8 bases, with 9 bases spanning the gap. The germline V gene has CDR1 KGHSH and CDR2 LQKENI. CDR3 region: CASSPDSGTQYF. The CDR3 nucleotides read TGTGCCAGCTCACCCGACAGTGGTACGCAGTATTTT.

V gene TRBV5-1 combines with J gene TRBJ2-7; TRBD1 matches at 7 bases. The CDR3 is 15 amino acids. Trimming cost V 4 bases and J 0 bases; bases outside gene matches: 7. Germline V gene lookup returns CDR1 SGHRS and CDR2 YFSETQ. CDR3 DNA sequence: TGCGCCAGCAGCCCCCGGGACAGCTACTCCTACGAGCAGTACTTC. It specifies CASSPRDSYSYEQYF.

This clonotype was counted only a few times. The chain carries TRBV7-2 and TRBJ2-7, with 7 bases aligning to TRBD1. Germline V lookup: CDR1 SGHTA, CDR2 FQGNSA. The CDR3 consists of 13 residues. The CDR3 DNA sequence: TGTGCGCTTACAGGGGTCGGCTCCTACGAGCAGTACTTC. Amino acid sequence: CALTGVGSYEQYF.